This TCR beta chain was identified during a study of T cell repertoires in cytomegalovirus infection (dated by TCRdb to about 2019). Study-wide context: Donor HLA type was relevant to the analysis, because carriage of CMV infection together with the matching HLA type was indicated by public TCR beta signatures.

About this clonotype: No cognate antigen has been identified for it. Per-base qualities were not stored, and no clone one base away is much larger.

CDR1 and CDR2 are drawn from the germline V gene: KGHSH, LQKENI. CDR3 length: 15 amino acids, cysteine to phenylalanine. Just CDR3 DNA is preserved here, 45 bases in frame from base 1. V and J are truncated by 3 bases and 1 base respectively, leaving an intervening sequence of 12 bases. Broader findings and caveats from the paper: In both this cohort and an independent approximately 400-donor cohort, the cumulative frequency of public TCR beta family members distinguished carriers of CMV infection plus the relevant HLA type. The ex vivo response was dominated by HLA-C-restricted CMV-specific TCR beta clonotypes, which also provided the single most frequent clonotype in two of eight donors.

Reads for this sample came from an Illumina HiSeq 1500. TCRdb reran the public reads through fastp at Q25 and MiXCR, keeping productive beta chains. Rows merge per CDR3 protein into single entries with the most common DNA and genes. A total of fewer than 550,000 distinct CDR3 sequences appear in this sample, approximately 31% of them only once. Of the sample, roughly 15% falls within the top ten clones. In this chain, TRBV18 is recombined with TRBJ1-1; TRBD1 is perhaps the D gene, given 5 matching bases. The receptor comes from a human donor in good health (CMV status not recorded). Some clones in this sample may be carry-over from other donors' samples. The sample consisted of PBMCs. The DNA reads as follows: TGTGCCAGCTCACCCTCACCCGGACAGAACACTGAAGCTTTCTTT. Translated, it gives CASSPSPGQNTEAFF.